This passage covers 26 T cell receptor beta chains from one sample sequenced in a study of T cell repertoires in cytomegalovirus infection. These receptors have no known antigen. TCRdb re-analysed the reads in MiXCR, keeping a single row per CDR3 protein. The repertoire holds 750,000 to 900,000 distinct CDR3 sequences, 29% seen once, with around 12% in the top ten. The sequencing here drew on cultured CD8+ T cells from PBMCs, taken from culture after CMV antigen stimulation. The source is a human donor in good health (CMV status not recorded). Some clones in this sample may be carry-over from other donors' samples.

This clonotype has more than one count but fewer than ten. This chain joins TRBV7-9 and TRBJ2-1, with 8 bases that match TRBD1. The CDR3 covers 15 residues. In germline, CDR1 is SEHNR, CDR2 FQNEAQ (reference sequence). J was trimmed by 7 bases and V by 4 bases; bases with no gene match: 9. For the CDR3, the DNA is TGTGCCAGCAGCTCGGGACAGGTCGTTGGTAATGAGCAGTTCTTC. Its translation is CASSSGQVVGNEQFF.

A few counts support this clonotype. J is TRBJ2-3 and V is TRBV3-1; tentatively, D is TRBD2 (7 bases). CDR1 LGHDT and CDR2 YNNKEL come from the germline V gene (reference sequence). The V gene lost 1 base and the J gene lost 4 bases, with 12 bases spanning the gap. The CDR3 is 15 residues long. CDR3 in amino acids: CASSQVWGGPDTQYF. CDR3 DNA: TGTGCCAGCAGCCAAGTCTGGGGGGGCCCAGATACGCAGTATTTT.

This clonotype was found a few times. The gene calls are TRBV20-1 and TRBJ2-1; D perhaps matches TRBD1 (5 bases). V was cut by 1 base and J by 5 bases, with 9 bases left in between. The germline CDR1 and CDR2 sequences are DFQATT and SNEGSKA (reference sequence). This CDR3 comprises 13 residues. The CDR3 nucleotides are TGCAGTGCTAGAGGGCCAGGGAACAATGAGCAGTTCTTC. It codes for CSARGPGNNEQFF.

This clonotype was seen repeatedly, ten times or more. V usage is TRBV19 and J usage is TRBJ1-1; no reliable D call. CDR1 and CDR2 from the germline V gene are LNHDA and SQIVND (reference sequence). The CDR3 is made up of 15 amino acids. Trimming stripped 3 bases from V and 5 bases from J, with 16 bases between. CDR3 in amino acids: CASSILAGSGTEAFF. The CDR3 DNA sequence: TGTGCCAGTAGTATCTTGGCAGGCTCCGGAACTGAAGCTTTCTTT.

In its sample, this clonotype was seen a few times. The V and J genes are TRBV19 and TRBJ1-2; D ambiguous. The length of the CDR3 is 15 residues. Germline V gene lookup returns CDR1 LNHDA and CDR2 SQIVND (reference sequence). V lost 1 base and J 4 bases, leaving 13 bases between the germline ends. The CDR3 bases are TGTGCCAGTAGTATAGCCGCCAGTCCGATCTATGGCTACACCTTC. It codes for CASSIAASPIYGYTF.

This rearrangement joins TRBV6-8 to TRBJ1-1, with D perhaps TRBD1 (5 bases). The CDR3 length is 17 residues. Germline V gene lookup returns CDR1 MNHGY and CDR2 SAAAGT. Trimming removed 9 bases at V and 4 bases at J, with 27 bases between. The CDR3 reads CASSGHMGPVDSTEAFF. The CDR3 nucleotides are TGTGCCAGTTCAGGACATATGGGCCCCGTTGACAGCACTGAAGCTTTCTTT.

The CDR3 DNA follows: TGTGCCAGCAGCGTCGGGACTAATGTTCCAGATACGCAGTATTTT. Translation: CASSVGTNVPDTQYF. The chain links TRBV7-2 to TRBJ2-3, with 7 bases that match TRBD2. V lost 5 bases, J lost 4 bases, and 9 bases stayed unmatched. Germline lookup yields CDR1 SGHTA and CDR2 FQGNSA. CDR3 size: 15 residues.

The rearrangement joins TRBV7-9 to TRBJ2-1; the match to TRBD2 covers 8 bases. The CDR3 length is 15 residues. Germline assignment: CDR1 SEHNR and CDR2 FQNEAQ (reference sequence). The junction had 8 bases not matched to a gene; V was cut back by 4 bases and J by 6 bases. The CDR3 DNA reads as TGTGCCAGCAGCTACGGACTAGCCGGACCCAATGAGCAGTTCTTC. This gives the protein CASSYGLAGPNEQFF.

The chain carries TRBV12-5 and TRBJ2-3; the D gene is possibly TRBD1 (5 bases). There are 13 residues in the CDR3. Trimming removed 7 bases from V and 0 bases from J, with 8 bases in between. Looked up from germline, CDR1 is LGHNT and CDR2 is FRNRAP. The CDR3 coding sequence is TGTGCTAGTGCTCCAGGGAGCACAGATACGCAGTATTTT. It encodes CASAPGSTDTQYF.

A remark on this clonotype: A single base separates this from a much larger clone, so it may be a read error. The CDR3 coding sequence is TGTGCCAGCAGTTGGACAGGGACCACTGAAGCTTTCTTT. It encodes CASSWTGTTEAFF. V and J are TRBV27 and TRBJ1-1, with TRBD1 matching 8 bases. There are 13 residues in the CDR3. Germline V lookup: CDR1 MNHEY, CDR2 SMNVEV (reference sequence). Unmatched junction bases numbered 2, after V lost 4 bases and J lost 4 bases.

The chain joins TRBV7-9 to TRBJ2-2, with D unclear. The CDR3 is 16 residues long. Trimming shortened V by 0 bases and J by 0 bases, and 8 bases separated the two germline ends. Germline lookup yields CDR1 SEHNR and CDR2 FQNEAQ (reference sequence). The CDR3 bases are TGTGCCAGCAGCTTAGCGGTTCCTGCGAACACCGGGGAGCTGTTTTTT. As protein: CASSLAVPANTGELFF. Full variable domain (outside the CDR3, taken from reference TRBV7-9 and TRBJ2-2): DTGVSQNPRHKITKRGQNVTFRCDPISEHNRLYWYRQTLGQGPEFLTYFQNEAQLEKSRLLSDRFSAERPKGSFSTLEIQRTEQGDSAMYLCASSLAVPANTGELFFGEGSRLTVL.

V is TRBV12-3 or TRBV12-4 and J is TRBJ1-2, with D possibly being TRBD1 (6 bases). The CDR3 runs to 15 residues. The V gene lost 4 bases and the J gene lost 8 bases, with 20 bases spanning the gap. The CDR3 DNA sequence: TGTGCCAGCAGTTCCAGGGGCTTCTCCTCGGTCGGCTACACCTTC. Amino acid sequence: CASSSRGFSSVGYTF.

This clonotype was detected ten times or more. The gene calls are TRBV7-9 and TRBJ2-7, with a tentative D call TRBD2 (5 bases). V lost 4 bases, J lost 1 base, and 8 bases lay in between. This CDR3 comprises 13 residues. Germline V gene data show CDR1 as SEHNR and CDR2 as FQNEAQ (reference sequence). This CDR3 reads CASSSRGSYEQYV. The CDR3 nucleotides are TGTGCCAGCAGCTCTCGGGGTTCCTACGAGCAGTACGTC.

V and J are TRBV9 and TRBJ2-6; D may be TRBD2 (5 bases). Trimming left V 4 bases short and J 1 base short, with 15 bases between. CDR3 length: 17 amino acids. The germline CDR1 and CDR2 sequences are SGDLS and YYNGEE. The CDR3 protein is CASSPRDRSSGANVLTF. The DNA of the CDR3 is TGTGCCAGCAGCCCTCGGGATCGGAGTTCTGGGGCCAACGTCCTGACTTTC.

The V gene is TRBV12-5, the J gene TRBJ2-1, with D possibly being TRBD1 or TRBD2 (5 bases each). CDR3 length: 14 residues. Germline V gene sequence: CDR1 LGHNT, CDR2 FRNRAP. V lost 0 bases, J lost 8 bases, and 11 bases lay in between. The CDR3 nucleotides are TGTGCTAGTGGTTTGGTACCGGGACCGGATGAGCAGTTCTTC. Translation: CASGLVPGPDEQFF.

This clonotype was detected only a few times. The V and J genes are TRBV12-3 or TRBV12-4 and TRBJ2-7; 7 nucleotides match TRBD1. V was clipped by 0 bases and J by 1 base; unmatched bases: 9. The CDR3 has 17 amino acids. DNA for the CDR3: TGTGCCAGCAGTTTAGCGATGGATGACAGGGCTTCCTACGAGCAGTACTTC. Encoded protein: CASSLAMDDRASYEQYF.

This clonotype was detected ten times or more. This sequence joins TRBV7-8 and TRBJ2-3; 10 bases are shared with TRBD2. The V and J ends lost 3 bases and 2 bases, in that order; junction bases with no gene match: 8. CDR1 SGHVS and CDR2 FQNEAQ come from the germline V gene. The length of the CDR3 is 17 residues. CDR3: CASSFRSSGGATDTQYF. CDR3 nucleotide sequence: TGTGCCAGCAGCTTCCGCAGCAGCGGGGGGGCCACAGATACGCAGTATTTT.

The rearrangement joins TRBV4-1 to TRBJ2-3, with D tentatively TRBD2 (6 bases). The CDR3 sequence is 16 residues long. Germline loops: CDR1 MGHRA, CDR2 YSYEKL. Between the trimmed V and J ends, which lost 0 bases and 2 bases, there was a span of 12 bases. In DNA form, the CDR3 reads TGCGCCAGCAGCCAAGATGGAGGGCTAATCACAGATACGCAGTATTTT. It yields the protein CASSQDGGLITDTQYF.

The genes are TRBV19 and TRBJ1-5; 9 bases agree with TRBD1. Trimming at V came to 6 bases and at J to 2 bases, leaving 2 bases not matched to a gene. CDR1 and CDR2 from the germline V gene are LNHDA and SQIVND (reference sequence). The CDR3 loop spans 14 amino acids. The CDR3 region is CASRRDRGNQPQHF. The CDR3 bases are TGTGCCAGTAGGAGGGACAGGGGCAATCAGCCCCAGCATTTT.

The sample holds many counts of this clonotype. The CDR3, as DNA: TGTGCCAGCAGCTTAGCGGCTCAGTCCCAAGAGACCCAGTACTTC. It yields the protein CASSLAAQSQETQYF. This chain connects TRBV7-6 to TRBJ2-5; D ambiguous. The length of the CDR3 is 15 residues. Germline V gene data show CDR1 as SGHVS and CDR2 as FNYEAQ. The V and J ends lost 0 bases and 1 base respectively, with 9 bases between them.

This clonotype was seen a handful of times. The chain couples TRBV4-1 to TRBJ1-2, with D hard to call. Trimming removed 1 base at V and 0 bases at J, with 3 bases between. The CDR3 loop spans 13 amino acids. In germline, CDR1 is MGHRA, CDR2 YSYEKL. The CDR3 region has the DNA TGCGCCAGCAGCCAAGTTTCTAACTATGGCTACACCTTC. Translated: CASSQVSNYGYTF.

This clonotype was detected many times. This sequence joins TRBV7-2 and TRBJ2-7, with 15 nucleotides matching TRBD2. The CDR3 consists of 20 residues. CDR1 is SGHTA, CDR2 FQGNSA, per germline. The V segment lost 5 bases and the J segment 0 bases; nucleotides outside the gene matches: 14. The CDR3, as DNA: TGTGCCAGCAGCCCTACTCCGGGACTAGCGGGGGGCGAAAACTCCTACGAGCAGTACTTC. This encodes CASSPTPGLAGGENSYEQYF.

CDR3 amino acids: CASSSQDGHSYEQYF. CDR3 nucleotides: TGTGCCAGCAGCTCACAGGACGGCCACTCCTACGAGCAGTACTTC. This rearrangement joins TRBV5-8 to TRBJ2-7; weak D call: TRBD1 (5 bases). V was clipped by 3 bases and J by 0 bases, with 13 bases between them. Germline assignment: CDR1 SGHTS and CDR2 YDEGEE. This CDR3 is 15 amino acids long.

This chain connects TRBV7-2 to TRBJ2-1; D unresolved. The ends were cut back, 5 bases at V and 0 bases at J, with 14 bases in the middle. From germline, CDR1 is SGHTA and CDR2 FQGNSA. CDR3 length: 16 residues. The CDR3 sequence: CASSPSSIPSYNEQFF. DNA for the CDR3: TGTGCCAGCAGCCCAAGTAGTATCCCCTCCTACAATGAGCAGTTCTTC. Together with reference TRBV7-2 and TRBJ2-1, the CDR3 gives the full variable domain: GAGVSQSPSNKVTEKGKDVELRCDPISGHTALYWYRQSLGQGLEFLIYFQGNSAPDKSGLPSDRFSAERTGGSVSTLTIQRTQQEDSAVYLCASSPSSIPSYNEQFFGPGTRLTVL.

This rearrangement joins TRBV7-2 to TRBJ2-5; D may be TRBD2 (5 bases). The CDR3 is 13 amino acids. CDR1 and CDR2 from the germline V gene are SGHTA and FQGNSA. The V gene lost 5 bases and the J gene lost 5 bases, with 12 bases spanning the gap. CDR3 loop: CASSPHGVETQYF. The CDR3 nucleotides are TGTGCCAGCAGCCCCCACGGGGTCGAGACCCAGTACTTC.

CDR3 region: CASSLYGLAGASTDTQYF. Written as DNA, the CDR3 is TGTGCCAGCAGTCTATATGGACTAGCGGGAGCTAGCACAGATACGCAGTATTTT. The chain couples TRBV27 to TRBJ2-3, with TRBD2 matching over 13 bases. Germline assignment: CDR1 MNHEY and CDR2 SMNVEV (reference sequence). The CDR3 is made up of 18 amino acids. J gave up 0 bases and V 5 bases, and 8 bases lay outside the gene matches.